The 31 T cell receptor beta chains in this list originate from one sample, sequenced in a study of control samples from healthy donors and cancer patients. Profiled with immunoSEQ multiplex PCR; TCRdb holds only in-frame clones, not every one. The sample yields roughly 20,000 clones, around 84% seen once. Sequencing input: PBMCs. Source of these receptors: a man aged 55 to 70 with colorectal cancer.

This clone was picked up one time. The chain joins TRBV6-5 to TRBJ1-2; D is possibly TRBD1 (5 bases). This CDR3 has 14 amino acids. The V end lost 0 bases, the J end lost 7 bases, and 12 bases lay between the germline ends. Germline V gene data show CDR1 as MNHEY and CDR2 as SVGAGI. CDR3 nucleotide sequence: TGTGCCAGCAGTTACTCGATAAACCAGGGTGGCTACACCTTC. It yields the protein CASSYSINQGGYTF.

This clone appeared a few times. The genes are TRBV4-3 and TRBJ2-5; TRBD2 is a possible D gene (6 bases). The CDR3 runs 15 residues. Trimming shortened V by 1 base and J by 0 bases, and 9 bases separated the two germline ends. Looked up from germline, CDR1 is LGHNA and CDR2 is YSLEER. Here the CDR3 reads CASSQAAGYQETQYF. In DNA form, the CDR3 reads TGCGCCAGCAGCCAAGCCGCGGGGTACCAAGAGACCCAGTACTTC.

The chain recombines TRBV14 with TRBJ2-2, with 11 bases that match TRBD2. The CDR3 is made up of 16 amino acids. The trim removed 3 bases at V and 4 bases at J, leaving 4 bases unmatched. Germline lookup yields CDR1 SGHDN and CDR2 FVKESK. This chain's CDR3 is CASSQLAGGLTGELFF. The CDR3 DNA reads as TGTGCCAGCAGCCAGCTAGCGGGGGGCCTCACCGGGGAGCTGTTTTTT.

The genes are TRBV10-1 and TRBJ2-2; D is uncertain. Per germline, CDR1 WNHNN and CDR2 SYGVQD (reference sequence). This CDR3 spans 11 amino acids. Deletions cut 5 bases from V and 7 bases from J, with 5 bases between. CDR3: CASSFGGELFF. The CDR3 DNA reads as TGCGCCAGCAGTTTCGGCGGGGAGCTGTTTTTT.

CDR3 amino acids: CASSINGILREDGYTF. The CDR3, as DNA: TGTGCCAGTAGTATAAACGGCATCCTCAGGGAAGATGGCTACACCTTC. The chain couples TRBV19 to TRBJ1-2; D is possibly TRBD1 (5 bases). The CDR3 has 16 residues. Germline loops: CDR1 LNHDA, CDR2 SQIVND (reference sequence). V lost 2 bases to trimming and J lost 6 bases, with 19 bases between them.

This clone was recorded once. V is TRBV6-1 and J is TRBJ1-5; TRBD1 might be the D (5 bases). The CDR3 spans 12 residues. CDR1 is MNHNS, CDR2 SASEGT, per germline. Trimming stripped 1 base from V and 10 bases from J, with 8 bases between. The CDR3 coding sequence is TGTGCCAGCAGTGAAGGCGGGGCCCCCCAGCATTTT. It is translated as CASSEGGAPQHF.

V is TRBV6-5 and J is TRBJ2-6; 8 positions match TRBD1. The J segment lost 3 bases and the V segment lost 6 bases, leaving 4 bases of the junction unmatched. This CDR3 is built from 15 residues. Germline CDR1 and CDR2: MNHEY and SVGAGI. The CDR3 protein is CASSRGRGGANVLTF. Here the CDR3 DNA reads TGTGCCAGCAGCAGGGGGCGGGGTGGGGCCAACGTCCTGACTTTC.

V gene TRBV6-2 or TRBV6-3 combines with J gene TRBJ2-2, with a tentative D call TRBD2 (7 bases). The CDR3 spans 21 residues. Germline CDR1 and CDR2: MNHEY and SVGEGT. Deletions cut 5 bases from V and 0 bases from J, with 28 bases between. The DNA for the CDR3 is TGTGCCAGCAGTCGCTTCGTCCGGGATTTGCGGGGGCCGTCGAACACCGGGGAGCTGTTTTTT. Encoded protein: CASSRFVRDLRGPSNTGELFF.

This sequence joins TRBV5-1 and TRBJ1-2; 9 bases line up with TRBD1. This CDR3 is built from 19 residues. The V and J ends lost 7 bases and 7 bases, in that order; junction bases with no gene match: 26. The germline V gene has CDR1 SGHRS and CDR2 YFSETQ. CDR3 loop: CASRFSPGTGHVDSSGYTF. In DNA, the CDR3 is TGCGCCAGCCGGTTTTCGCCGGGGACAGGGCATGTCGATTCAAGTGGCTACACCTTC.

V is TRBV4-2 and J is TRBJ1-2; 11 positions match TRBD1. CDR3 size: 15 residues. From germline, CDR1 is LGHNA and CDR2 YNFKEQ. V gave up 0 bases and J gave up 7 bases; unmatched junction bases: 4. The CDR3 reads CASSQEGQGGGGYTF. As DNA, the CDR3 is TGTGCCAGCAGCCAAGAGGGACAGGGGGGGGGTGGCTACACCTTC.

The chain recombines TRBV6-1 with TRBJ1-3, with D uncertain. The CDR3 runs to 14 residues. Per the germline V gene, CDR1 is MNHNS and CDR2 is SASEGT. V was clipped by 3 bases and J by 2 bases, with 8 bases between them. The CDR3 DNA reads TGTGCCAGCAGTGAGAGACGGCCTGGAAACACCATATATTTT. Translation: CASSERRPGNTIYF.

This chain uses TRBV19 with TRBJ1-5, with no clear D. This CDR3 is built from 15 residues. The ends were cut back, 1 base at V and 1 base at J, with 8 bases in the middle. The germline V gene encodes CDR1 LNHDA and CDR2 SQIVND (reference sequence). CDR3 in amino acids: CASSIVASSNQPQHF. CDR3 bases: TGTGCCAGTAGTATAGTGGCTTCCAGCAATCAGCCCCAGCATTTT.

This rearrangement joins TRBV11-2 to TRBJ1-3; D might be TRBD1 (5 bases). V was cut by 4 bases and J by 0 bases, with 16 bases left in between. The germline V gene has CDR1 SGHAT and CDR2 FQNNGV. CDR3 length: 17 amino acids. CDR3 region: CASSSREGSSSGNTIYF. CDR3 nucleotide sequence: TGTGCCAGCAGCTCGAGGGAGGGGTCGAGCTCTGGAAACACCATATATTTT.

The rearrangement joins TRBV19 to TRBJ2-3; 8 bases line up with TRBD1. V shed 5 bases, J shed 2 bases, and the junction held 6 bases outside the gene matches. The CDR3 length is 15 residues. Germline lookup yields CDR1 LNHDA and CDR2 SQIVND (reference sequence). Here the CDR3 DNA reads TGTGCCAGTAGTCCCCGGACAGGGAACACAGATACGCAGTATTTT. Protein: CASSPRTGNTDTQYF.

The V gene is TRBV6-1, the J gene TRBJ2-7, with TRBD2 matching 11 bases. Germline V gene data show CDR1 as MNHNS and CDR2 as SASEGT. The CDR3 sequence is 15 residues long. V gave up 1 base and J gave up 1 base; unmatched junction bases: 0. CDR3 amino acids: CASSEGTSGSYEQYF. The CDR3 nucleotides read TGTGCCAGCAGTGAAGGGACTAGCGGGTCCTACGAGCAGTACTTC.

The chain recombines TRBV19 with TRBJ2-7; 7 bases agree with TRBD1. Per germline, CDR1 LNHDA and CDR2 SQIVND (reference sequence). CDR3 size: 14 residues. V shed 1 base and J 1 base; nucleotides not matched to a gene: 1. As DNA, the CDR3 is TGTGCCAGTAGTATAGGACAGGGATCCTACGAGCAGTACTTC. Encoded protein: CASSIGQGSYEQYF.

The chain carries TRBV3-1 (or the pseudogene TRBV3-2) and TRBJ1-2, with unresolved D. This CDR3 has 15 residues. Germline loops: CDR1 LGHDT, CDR2 YNNKEL (reference sequence). V shed 2 bases and J shed 4 bases, with 14 bases lying between them. This chain's CDR3 is CASSQRAGPSYGYTF. CDR3 sequence (DNA): TGTGCCAGCAGCCAAAGGGCCGGACCTTCCTATGGCTACACCTTC.

The chain uses TRBV5-4 and TRBJ2-7; TRBD2 is a possible D gene (6 bases). Germline V gene data show CDR1 as SGHNT and CDR2 as YYREEE (reference sequence). CDR3 length: 14 residues. Deletions cut 3 bases from V and 2 bases from J, with 12 bases between. DNA of the CDR3: TGTGCCAGCAGCTGGGCGGGGAGGACCTACGAGCAGTACTTC. It specifies CASSWAGRTYEQYF.

V and J are TRBV12-5 and TRBJ1-5; TRBD1 matches at 9 bases. The CDR3 has 15 residues. Germline CDR1 is LGHNT and CDR2 is FRNRAP. V lost 11 bases, J lost 4 bases, and 12 bases stayed unmatched. The CDR3 loop reads CALSPNDRGNQPQHF. Here the CDR3 DNA reads TGTGCTCTATCCCCCAACGACAGGGGGAATCAGCCCCAGCATTTT.

The rearrangement joins TRBV6-2 or TRBV6-3 to TRBJ2-1, with 7 bases fitting TRBD2. The junction had 4 bases not matched to a gene; V was cut back by 1 base and J by 10 bases. In germline, CDR1 is MNHEY, CDR2 SVGEGT. The CDR3 has 13 amino acids. The chain's CDR3 is CASSYWGGQEQFF. CDR3 nucleotide sequence: TGTGCCAGCAGTTACTGGGGAGGGCAGGAGCAGTTCTTC.

The V call is TRBV6-5, the J call TRBJ2-7; either TRBD1 or TRBD2 may supply D (5 bases each). The V end was cut by 2 bases, the J end by 2 bases, with 13 bases between. This CDR3 is built from 15 residues. CDR1 and CDR2 from the germline V gene are MNHEY and SVGAGI. The DNA of the CDR3 is TGTGCCAGCAGTTACAACCGGGGCTCAACCTACGAGCAGTACTTC. The encoded protein is CASSYNRGSTYEQYF.

V usage is TRBV18 and J usage is TRBJ2-1, with D possibly being TRBD1 (5 bases). CDR3 length: 13 residues. CDR1 is KGHSH and CDR2 is LQKENI in the germline V gene. V was clipped by 6 bases and J by 4 bases, with 10 bases between them. The CDR3 here is CASSPGAYNEQFF. The CDR3 DNA is TGTGCCAGCTCGCCTGGGGCTTACAATGAGCAGTTCTTC.

For the CDR3, the DNA is TGCGCCAGCAGCCATACCAGGGGAGGAGAGGGAAAAGGCTACACCTTC. Protein sequence: CASSHTRGGEGKGYTF. V is TRBV4-3 and J is TRBJ1-2, with D possibly matching TRBD1 (6 bases). This CDR3 is 16 amino acids long. Per germline, CDR1 LGHNA and CDR2 YSLEER. V was trimmed by 3 bases and J by 8 bases, leaving 22 bases between them.

This chain connects TRBV20-1 to TRBJ1-1; TRBD1 is a possible D gene (5 bases). Germline V gives CDR1 DFQATT, CDR2 SNEGSKA (reference sequence). Between the trimmed V and J ends, which lost 3 bases and 0 bases, there was a span of 14 bases. The CDR3 consists of 15 residues. CDR3 sequence (DNA): TGCAGTGCTAGTCCCCAGGGAATAATGAACACTGAAGCTTTCTTT. Protein product: CSASPQGIMNTEAFF.

The chain carries TRBV19 and TRBJ2-7; 8 nucleotides agree with TRBD2. The germline gives CDR1 LNHDA, CDR2 SQIVND (reference sequence). The CDR3 has 12 amino acids. V trimming: 4 bases; J trimming: 12 bases; junction bases outside the gene matches: 8. CDR3 residues: CASSTPGLETYF. CDR3 bases: TGTGCCAGTAGTACCCCGGGACTAGAGACGTACTTC.

Here the CDR3 reads CASSLAETAPQAFF. The CDR3, as DNA: TGTGCCAGCAGCTTGGCCGAAACAGCCCCTCAAGCTTTCTTT. The chain recombines TRBV5-6 with TRBJ1-1; D is unresolved. CDR3 length equals 14 residues. Germline CDR1 reads SGHDT; CDR2 reads YYEEEE. Trimming shortened V by 0 bases and J by 9 bases, and 15 bases separated the two germline ends.

This clone has more than one count but fewer than ten. This chain links TRBV6-5 with TRBJ1-3; a weak D match, TRBD1 (5 bases). The CDR3 length is 15 residues. Between the trimmed V and J ends, which lost 1 base and 4 bases, there was a span of 11 bases. Germline V gene lookup returns CDR1 MNHEY and CDR2 SVGAGI. The CDR3 protein is CASSYFRGSGNTIYF. The CDR3 coding sequence is TGTGCCAGCAGTTACTTCCGGGGGTCCGGAAACACCATATATTTT.

The rearrangement joins TRBV7-6 to TRBJ2-1; TRBD1 aligns across 9 bases. Germline V lookup: CDR1 SGHVS, CDR2 FNYEAQ. Unmatched junction bases numbered 10, after V lost 3 bases and J lost 4 bases. The CDR3 length is 17 residues. The CDR3 nucleotides are TGTGCCAGCAGCTTCCCCAAGACGGGACAGGGTTACAATGAGCAGTTCTTC. Translation: CASSFPKTGQGYNEQFF.

The count of this clone is one. This chain uses TRBV29-1 with TRBJ1-1, with D unresolved. Deletions cut 0 bases from V and 1 base from J, with 12 bases between. Germline V lookup: CDR1 SQVTM, CDR2 ANQGSEA. The CDR3 extends over 15 amino acids. Here the CDR3 DNA reads TGCAGCGTTGAAGATACAAGGTCAGGGAACACTGAAGCTTTCTTT. This gives the protein CSVEDTRSGNTEAFF.

The sample holds one count of this clone. The CDR3 loop is CASSHDRGREAFF. CDR3 coding DNA: TGCGCCAGCAGCCATGACAGGGGGCGGGAGGCTTTCTTT. The J gene is TRBJ1-1, the V gene TRBV4-1, with 10 bases fitting TRBD1. The CDR3 has 13 amino acids. Germline V gene sequence: CDR1 MGHRA, CDR2 YSYEKL. V shed 3 bases, J shed 11 bases, and the junction held 6 bases outside the gene matches.

This rearrangement joins TRBV2 to TRBJ2-7; D remains ambiguous. Per the germline V gene, CDR1 is SNHLY and CDR2 is FYNNEI. The V gene lost 4 bases and the J gene lost 2 bases, with 6 bases spanning the gap. This CDR3 spans 12 amino acids. Here the CDR3 DNA reads TGTGCCAGCAGTGGGCAGACCTACGAGCAGTACTTC. Translated, it gives CASSGQTYEQYF.